The 15 T cell receptor beta chains below all came from one sample that was sequenced in a study of human T cells and chemical hapten exposure. The time point is: patch test 1, 2 weeks after DPC sensitization. Treatment indicated: therapeutic diphenylcyclopropenone sensitization with weekly scalp DPC. Each CDR3 protein gets one entry after TCRdb re-called the RACE reads with MiXCR. The sample includes some 380,000 distinct CDR3 sequences, more than 4.5% of them seen just once. Sequences were derived from whole blood, sampled in connection with sensitization to the hapten diphenylcyclopropenone (DPC). The receptors stem from a woman aged 45 to 65 with alopecia areata. Some clones in this sample may be carry-over from other donors' samples.

This clonotype has at least ten counts. V usage is TRBV2 and J usage is TRBJ1-5, with a weak D call TRBD1 (5 bases). The germline V and J ends were trimmed by 5 bases and 2 bases, with 16 bases remaining between them. The CDR3 loop spans 16 amino acids. Germline lookup yields CDR1 SNHLY and CDR2 FYNNEI. The CDR3, as DNA: TGTGCCAGCAGTTCAGGACATAGCGGGGGCAATCAGCCCCAGCATTTT. As protein: CASSSGHSGGNQPQHF.

This clonotype has a count of ten or more. The rearrangement joins TRBV3-1 to TRBJ2-3; D is possibly TRBD2 (7 bases). The CDR3 runs 17 residues. Trimming left V 0 bases short and J 4 bases short, with 17 bases between. The germline CDR1 and CDR2 sequences are LGHDT and YNNKEL (reference sequence). CDR3 sequence: CASSQDIPRGASDTQYF. The CDR3 DNA follows: TGTGCCAGCAGCCAAGACATCCCCCGGGGGGCGTCAGATACGCAGTATTTT.

This clonotype was seen ten or more times. The chain carries TRBV20-1 and TRBJ2-7, with no clear D. Trimming stripped 1 base from V and 2 bases from J, with 12 bases between. The CDR3 has 14 amino acids. Germline V gene lookup returns CDR1 DFQATT and CDR2 SNEGSKA (reference sequence). CDR3 DNA sequence: TGCAGTGCTAGAGCAGGAACAGCTCCCTACGAGCAGTACTTC. As protein: CSARAGTAPYEQYF.

Comment on this clonotype: Just one base apart from a much larger clone, this may be a read error. The CDR3 loop is CASRVTGGGQPQHF. For the CDR3, the DNA is TGTGCCAGCAGAGTCACAGGGGGCGGACAGCCCCAGCATTTT. This rearrangement joins TRBV2 to TRBJ1-5; 9 nucleotides agree with TRBD1. The length of the CDR3 is 14 residues. Per the germline V gene, CDR1 is SNHLY and CDR2 is FYNNEI. Trimming at V came to 6 bases and at J to 7 bases, leaving 7 bases not matched to a gene.

This clonotype was seen a handful of times. V is TRBV15 and J is TRBJ2-3; D is possibly TRBD2 (5 bases). V lost 0 bases to trimming and J lost 0 bases, with 10 bases between them. Germline lookup yields CDR1 LNHNV and CDR2 YYDKDF (reference sequence). The CDR3 is 16 amino acids. The CDR3 protein is CATSREGKRSTDTQYF. The CDR3, as DNA: TGTGCCACCAGCAGAGAGGGGAAGCGGAGCACAGATACGCAGTATTTT.

This clonotype was observed a handful of times. The chain couples TRBV5-1 to TRBJ2-7; 9 bases agree with TRBD1. CDR1 and CDR2 from the germline V gene are SGHRS and YFSETQ. The CDR3 runs to 15 residues. Trimming at V came to 4 bases and at J to 1 base, leaving 6 bases not matched to a gene. The CDR3 DNA reads as TGCGCCAGCAGCGGGACAGGGACTCGATCCTACGAGCAGTACTTC. This sequence encodes CASSGTGTRSYEQYF.

This clonotype showed up many times. This chain connects TRBV20-1 to TRBJ2-5; no clear D gene. CDR3 length: 16 residues. Germline values: CDR1 DFQATT, CDR2 SNEGSKA (reference sequence). V was pared by 7 bases and J by 4 bases, with 25 bases between. As DNA, the CDR3 is TGCAGTGTAAAATTCGCCCCTGGGCATGAGGCAGAGACCCAGTACTTC. It encodes CSVKFAPGHEAETQYF.

This clonotype turned up a few times. The chain combines TRBV7-2 with TRBJ1-6; no definite D call. Germline V gene sequence: CDR1 SGHTA, CDR2 FQGNSA. V was pared by 5 bases and J by 11 bases, with 16 bases between. The CDR3 extends over 14 amino acids. The CDR3 region is CASSPVGRDTPLHF. Written as DNA, the CDR3 is TGTGCCAGCAGCCCGGTAGGGAGGGATACACCCCTCCACTTT.

This clonotype was seen at least ten times. The genes are TRBV5-1 and TRBJ1-5, with D unresolved. The germline V gene has CDR1 SGHRS and CDR2 YFSETQ. V dropped 1 base and J dropped 4 bases, with 12 bases sitting between them. The length of the CDR3 is 15 residues. CDR3 bases: TGCGCCAGCAGCTTGACCGGCGCGACAAATCAGCCCCAGCATTTT. It encodes CASSLTGATNQPQHF.

This clonotype was counted ten times or more. The chain employs TRBV30 and TRBJ1-4, with D unresolved. Trimming stripped 0 bases from V and 7 bases from J, with 3 bases between. CDR3 length equals 11 residues. The germline V gene has CDR1 GTSNPN and CDR2 SVGIG (reference sequence). For the CDR3, the DNA is TGTGCCTGGAGTGTAGGTGAAAAACTGTTTTTT. Amino acid sequence: CAWSVGEKLFF.

The chain combines TRBV27 with TRBJ1-6; weak D call: TRBD1 (5 bases). V shed 7 bases and J shed 2 bases, with 9 bases lying between them. CDR1 is MNHEY and CDR2 is SMNVEV in the germline V gene (reference sequence). The CDR3 sequence is 14 residues long. CDR3 loop: CASKSTAYNSPLHF. CDR3 DNA sequence: TGTGCCAGCAAATCGACAGCCTATAATTCACCCCTCCACTTT.

This clonotype was detected a few times. The genes are TRBV15 and TRBJ2-5; D is unresolved. The ends were cut back, 1 base at V and 1 base at J, with 1 base in the middle. Germline-derived CDR1 and CDR2 are LNHNV and YYDKDF (reference sequence). The CDR3 consists of 12 residues. DNA for the CDR3: TGTGCCACCAGCAGAGCCCAAGAGACCCAGTACTTC. Protein: CATSRAQETQYF.

This clonotype was counted ten times or more. The rearrangement links TRBV4-1 to TRBJ1-2, with D possibly being TRBD1 (5 bases). The V gene's germline CDR1 is MGHRA and CDR2 YSYEKL. The CDR3 is made up of 16 amino acids. Trimming took 2 bases from V and 2 from J, leaving 15 bases between them. The CDR3 bases are TGCGCCAGCAGCCAACCGAGGCGGGGCCCAAACTATGGCTACACCTTC. Its translation: CASSQPRRGPNYGYTF.

At least ten counts were recorded for this clonotype. The chain combines TRBV4-2 with TRBJ2-7; D might be TRBD2 (5 bases). The CDR3 has 15 residues. Germline V gene sequence: CDR1 LGHNA, CDR2 YNFKEQ. The V gene lost 0 bases and the J gene lost 1 base, with 10 bases spanning the gap. CDR3 coding DNA: TGTGCCAGCAGCCAAGATGTCGGGGTTTCCTACGAGCAGTACTTC. It translates to CASSQDVGVSYEQYF.

This clonotype was observed many times. The chain carries TRBV9 and TRBJ1-5; D unclear. Germline V gene sequence: CDR1 SGDLS, CDR2 YYNGEE. The CDR3 is 13 amino acids. Trimming cost V 0 bases and J 2 bases, with 3 bases left between them. This CDR3 reads CASSVDGNQPQHF. The CDR3 DNA reads TGTGCCAGCAGCGTAGACGGCAATCAGCCCCAGCATTTT.